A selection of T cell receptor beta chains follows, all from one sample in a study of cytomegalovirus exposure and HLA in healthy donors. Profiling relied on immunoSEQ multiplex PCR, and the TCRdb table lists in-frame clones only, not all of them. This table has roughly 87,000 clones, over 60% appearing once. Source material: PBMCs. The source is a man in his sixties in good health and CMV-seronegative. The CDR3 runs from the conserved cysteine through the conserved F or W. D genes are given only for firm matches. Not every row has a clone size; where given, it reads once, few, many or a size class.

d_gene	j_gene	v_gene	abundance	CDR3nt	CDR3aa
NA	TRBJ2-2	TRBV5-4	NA	TGTGCCAGCAGCTGGGAGGGGGGGGAGAACACCGGGGAGCTGTTTTTT	CASSWEGGENTGELFF
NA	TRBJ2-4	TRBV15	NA	TGTGCCACCAGCCCCCGACAGGCCAGGGACATTCAGTACTTC	CATSPRQARDIQYF
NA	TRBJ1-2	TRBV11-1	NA	TGTGCCAGCAGCGTTAGCGCGGGGGCGCAGGGCTACACCTTC	CASSVSAGAQGYTF
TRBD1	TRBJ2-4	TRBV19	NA	TGTGCCAGTAGTGAGGAGACAGGGAATGCCAAAAACATTCAGTACTTC	CASSEETGNAKNIQYF
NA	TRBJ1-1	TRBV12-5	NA	TGTGCTAGTGGTTTTCAGGGGAATGAAGCTTTCTTT	CASGFQGNEAFF
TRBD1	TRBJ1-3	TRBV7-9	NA	TGTGCCAGCAGCCCCAAACCTCCAGGGGGGATCTTCTCTGGAAACACCATATATTTT	CASSPKPPGGIFSGNTIYF
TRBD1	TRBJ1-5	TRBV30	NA	TGTGCCTGGAGGGAGGGACAGAGTAATCAGCCCCAGCATTTT	CAWREGQSNQPQHF
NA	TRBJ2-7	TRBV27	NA	TGTGCCAGCAGTTACCAGGGGGGCGCCTACGAGCAGTACTTC	CASSYQGGAYEQYF
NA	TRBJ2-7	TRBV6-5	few	TGTGCCAGCAGGGACGAGGGCTACGAGCAGTACTTC	CASRDEGYEQYF
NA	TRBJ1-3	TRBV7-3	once	TGTGCCAGGGGACTGAGACTGAGCTCTGGAAACACCATATATTTT	CARGLRLSSGNTIYF
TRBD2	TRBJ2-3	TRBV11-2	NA	TGTGCCAGCAGCTTAGATGGGGGGACTATACATACGCAGTATTTT	CASSLDGGTIHTQYF
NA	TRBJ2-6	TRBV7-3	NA	TGTGCCAGCAGCTTAATGGGGCCACAAACCTCTGGGGCCAACGTCCTGACTTTC	CASSLMGPQTSGANVLTF
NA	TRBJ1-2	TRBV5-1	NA	TGCGCCAGCAGCTTGGTTCAGGCTTTCTATGGCTACACCTTC	CASSLVQAFYGYTF
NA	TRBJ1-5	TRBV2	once	TGTGCCAGCACTCTAGACCGGGGGGACAATCAGCCCCAGCATTTT	CASTLDRGDNQPQHF
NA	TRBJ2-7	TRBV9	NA	TGTGCCAGCAGCTTCGGACAGACCTACGAGCAGTACTTC	CASSFGQTYEQYF
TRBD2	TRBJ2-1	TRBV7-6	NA	TGTGCCAGCAGCCCCCGGACTAGCGGGCCTTACAATGAGCAGTTCTTC	CASSPRTSGPYNEQFF
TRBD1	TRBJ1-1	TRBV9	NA	TGTGCCAGCAGCGTAGCGGACAGGGGGCTTGGAACTGAAGCTTTCTTT	CASSVADRGLGTEAFF
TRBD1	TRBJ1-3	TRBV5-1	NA	TGCGCCAGCAGCTTGGAAGGGACAGTTGGAAACACCATATATTTT	CASSLEGTVGNTIYF
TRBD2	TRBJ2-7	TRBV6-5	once	TGTGCCAGCAGTCTGACTAGCGGGTCTGGCGAGCAGTACTTC	CASSLTSGSGEQYF
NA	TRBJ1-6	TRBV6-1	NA	TGTGCCACTGTGACAGGTGATTATAATTCACCCCTCCACTTT	CATVTGDYNSPLHF
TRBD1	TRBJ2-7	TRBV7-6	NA	TGTGCCAGCAGCCCACGGGGACAGGGCTCCTACGAGCAGTACTTC	CASSPRGQGSYEQYF
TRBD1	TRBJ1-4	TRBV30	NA	TGTGCCTGGAGTAACGGGTACAGGGGGAATGAAAAACTGTTTTTT	CAWSNGYRGNEKLFF
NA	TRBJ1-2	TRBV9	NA	TGTGCCAGCAGCGCCTCATCAGGGGTAGGATATGGCTACACCTTC	CASSASSGVGYGYTF
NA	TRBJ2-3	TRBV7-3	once	TGTGCCAGCAGCCCCCGGACTAATGGAGATACGCAGTATTTT	CASSPRTNGDTQYF
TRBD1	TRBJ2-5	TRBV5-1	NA	TGCGCCAGCAGCTTGGGACAGGGGGCTCAAGAGACCCAGTACTTC	CASSLGQGAQETQYF
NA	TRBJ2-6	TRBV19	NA	TGTGCCAGTAGTATTTCAGGGGCCGGGGCCAACGTCCTGACTTTC	CASSISGAGANVLTF
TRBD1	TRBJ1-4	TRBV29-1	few	TGCAGCGTCCTAGGGACAGTTGGAGGGGAAAAACTGTTTTTT	CSVLGTVGGEKLFF
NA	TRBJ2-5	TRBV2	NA	TGTGCCGGGGCGGAGCAAGAGACCCAGTACTTC	CAGAEQETQYF
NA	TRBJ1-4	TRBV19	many	TGTGCCAGTAGTATCGCCACTAGGGCGGAACTGTTTTTT	CASSIATRAELFF
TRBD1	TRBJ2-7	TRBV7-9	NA	TGTGCCAGCAGCCCCGGACAGGGTGGTCACTACGAGCAGTACTTC	CASSPGQGGHYEQYF
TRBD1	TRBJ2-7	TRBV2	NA	TGTGCCAGCATAGAGGGACGACCGGGGACAGGGGGATACGAGCAGTGCTTC	CASIEGRPGTGGYEQCF
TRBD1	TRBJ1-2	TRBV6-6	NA	TGTGTCACAGGGGGGGAATTCTATGGCTACACCTTC	CVTGGEFYGYTF
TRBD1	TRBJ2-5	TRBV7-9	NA	TGTGCCAGCAGCTTAGAGGGACAGGGAGGTGAGACCCAGTACTTC	CASSLEGQGGETQYF
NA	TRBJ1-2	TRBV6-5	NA	TGTGCCAGCAGGGGGGGCTATGGCTACACCTTC	CASRGGYGYTF
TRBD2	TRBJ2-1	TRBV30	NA	TGTGCCTGGAGTGCGGGTCTAGCGGCGGCCAATGAGCAGTTCTTC	CAWSAGLAAANEQFF
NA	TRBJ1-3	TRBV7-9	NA	TGTGCCAGCAGCTCCCGGGGCGGAGCCCCGGGGGTGGATTTT	CASSSRGGAPGVDF
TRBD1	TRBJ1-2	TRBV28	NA	TGTGCCAGCAGTTTCGGACAGGGTAACTATGGCTACACCTTC	CASSFGQGNYGYTF
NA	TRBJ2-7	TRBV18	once	TGTGCCAGCTCTCCTCCGGGACTTTTATCCTACGAGCAGTACTTC	CASSPPGLLSYEQYF
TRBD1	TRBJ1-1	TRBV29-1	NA	TGCAGCGTCCGGACAGGGGCGTATGCTGAAGCTTTCTTT	CSVRTGAYAEAFF
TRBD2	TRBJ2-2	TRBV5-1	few	TGCGCCAGCAGCCTGGACCTTAGCGGGGGGGCAGGCACCGGGGAGCTGTTTTTT	CASSLDLSGGAGTGELFF
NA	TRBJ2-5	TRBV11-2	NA	TGTGCCAGCAGCTTAGGTCTCAGGGGAGAGACCCAGTACTTC	CASSLGLRGETQYF
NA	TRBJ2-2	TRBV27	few	TGTGCCAGCAGAGAACAGGGAGACACCGGGGAGCTGTTTTTT	CASREQGDTGELFF
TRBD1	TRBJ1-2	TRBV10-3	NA	TGTGCCATCAGTGAGACAGGGGATGGCTACACCTTC	CAISETGDGYTF
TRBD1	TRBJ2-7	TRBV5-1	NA	TGCGCCAGCAGCTCGACAGGGAGCGGCGAGCAGTACTTC	CASSSTGSGEQYF
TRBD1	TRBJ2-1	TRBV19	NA	TGTGCCAGTAGTATAGGGGGGACAGGGGAGAATGAGCAGTTCTTC	CASSIGGTGENEQFF
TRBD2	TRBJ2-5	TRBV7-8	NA	TGTGCCAGCAGCGGTAGCGGGGGGGCCGAAGAGACCCAGTACTTC	CASSGSGGAEETQYF